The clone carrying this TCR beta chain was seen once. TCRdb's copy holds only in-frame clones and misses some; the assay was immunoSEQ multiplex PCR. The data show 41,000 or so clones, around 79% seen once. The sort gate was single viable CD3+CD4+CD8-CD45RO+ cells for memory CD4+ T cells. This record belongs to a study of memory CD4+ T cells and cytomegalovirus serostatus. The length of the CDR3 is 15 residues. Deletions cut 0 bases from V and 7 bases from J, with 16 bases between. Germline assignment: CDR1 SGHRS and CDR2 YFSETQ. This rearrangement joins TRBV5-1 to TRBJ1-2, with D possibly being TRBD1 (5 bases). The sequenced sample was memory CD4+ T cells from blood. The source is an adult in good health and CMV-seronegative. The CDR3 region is CASSLDTGAPGGYTF. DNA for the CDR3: TGCGCCAGCAGCTTGGATACCGGGGCGCCAGGTGGCTACACCTTC.